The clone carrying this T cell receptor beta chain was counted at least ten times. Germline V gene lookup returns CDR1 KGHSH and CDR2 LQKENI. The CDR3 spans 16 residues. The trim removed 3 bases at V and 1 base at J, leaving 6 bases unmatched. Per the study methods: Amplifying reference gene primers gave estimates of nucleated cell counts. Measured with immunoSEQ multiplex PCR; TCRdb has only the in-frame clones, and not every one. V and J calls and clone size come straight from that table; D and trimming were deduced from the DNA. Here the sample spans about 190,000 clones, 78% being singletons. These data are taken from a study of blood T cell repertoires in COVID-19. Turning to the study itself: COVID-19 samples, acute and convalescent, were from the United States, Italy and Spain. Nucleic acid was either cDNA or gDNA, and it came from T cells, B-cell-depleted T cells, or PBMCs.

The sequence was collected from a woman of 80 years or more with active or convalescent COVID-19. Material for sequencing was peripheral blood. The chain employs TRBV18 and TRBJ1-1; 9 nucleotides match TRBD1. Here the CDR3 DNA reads TGTGCCAGCTCACCCGGGGACAGGGTGGGGAACACTGAAGCTTTCTTT. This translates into CASSPGDRVGNTEAFF.